One and the same sample provided the 3 T cell receptor beta chains below, sequenced in a study of monozygotic twins with inflammatory bowel disease. TCRdb processed the 5' RACE reads again and assigns one entry to each CDR3 protein, with no DNA. The listing contains 300,000 to 400,000 distinct CDR3 sequences. The specimen was blood. The receptors originated from a human donor with ulcerative colitis or Crohn's disease, or a healthy co-twin of an affected twin (not recorded which).

The chain uses TRBV4-2 and TRBJ2-1; TCRdb proposes TRBD2, but this gene call is untestable without DNA. The CDR3 consists of 14 residues. The germline gives CDR1 LGHNA, CDR2 YNFKEQ. CDR3 sequence: CASSSGGPVNEQFF.

The chain couples TRBV6-5 to TRBJ2-7; the TCRdb call, TRBD1, lacks DNA for checking. Germline V gene data show CDR1 as MNHEY and CDR2 as SVGAGI. This CDR3 comprises 16 residues. The CDR3 is CASSYLGNGGRYEQYF.

The V and J genes are TRBV12-3 or TRBV12-4 and TRBJ2-7. This CDR3 contains 12 residues. This chain's CDR3 is CASSPERYEQYF.